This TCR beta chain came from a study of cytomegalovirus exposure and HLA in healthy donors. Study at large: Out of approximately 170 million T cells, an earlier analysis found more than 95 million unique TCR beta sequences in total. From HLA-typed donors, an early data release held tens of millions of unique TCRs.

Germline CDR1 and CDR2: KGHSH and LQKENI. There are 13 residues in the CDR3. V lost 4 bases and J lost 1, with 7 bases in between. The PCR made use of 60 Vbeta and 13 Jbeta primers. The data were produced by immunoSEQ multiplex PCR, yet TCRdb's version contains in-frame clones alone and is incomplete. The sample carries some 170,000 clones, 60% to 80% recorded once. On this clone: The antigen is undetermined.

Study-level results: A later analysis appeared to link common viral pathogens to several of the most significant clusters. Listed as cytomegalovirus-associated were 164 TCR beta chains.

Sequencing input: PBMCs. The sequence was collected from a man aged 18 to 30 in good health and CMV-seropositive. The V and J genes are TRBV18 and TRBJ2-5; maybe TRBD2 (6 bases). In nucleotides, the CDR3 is TGTGCCAGCTCACGGGAGGTCCAAGAGACCCAGTACTTC. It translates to CASSREVQETQYF.